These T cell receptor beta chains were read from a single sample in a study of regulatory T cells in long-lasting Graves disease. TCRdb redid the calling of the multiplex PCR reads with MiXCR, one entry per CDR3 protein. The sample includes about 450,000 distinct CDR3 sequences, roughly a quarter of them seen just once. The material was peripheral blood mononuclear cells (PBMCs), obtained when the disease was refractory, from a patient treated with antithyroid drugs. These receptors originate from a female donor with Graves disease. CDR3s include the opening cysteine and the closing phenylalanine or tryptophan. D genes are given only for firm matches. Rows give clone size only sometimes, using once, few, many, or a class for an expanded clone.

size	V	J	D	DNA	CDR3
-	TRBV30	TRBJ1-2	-	TGTGCCTTCCGGGGGGGGGGCTATGGCTACACCTTC	CAFRGGGYGYTF
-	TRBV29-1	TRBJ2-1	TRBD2	TGCAGCGTTAGAGCGGGAGCCAATGAGCAGTTCTTC	CSVRAGANEQFF
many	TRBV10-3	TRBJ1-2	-	TGTGCCATCAGTGAGAGCCGAGCTAACTATGGCTACACCTTC	CAISESRANYGYTF
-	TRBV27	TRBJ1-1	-	TGTGCCAGCAGTTTATCGAAGAGGGGGGACACTGAAGCTTTCTTT	CASSLSKRGDTEAFF
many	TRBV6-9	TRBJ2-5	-	TGTGCCAGCAGTTTAGGATCGGGTTCCCGAAGGGGGACCCAGTACTTC	CASSLGSGSRRGTQYF
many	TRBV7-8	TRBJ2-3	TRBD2	TGTGCCAGCAGCTTAGGGAGGGACTACACGCAGTATTTT	CASSLGRDYTQYF
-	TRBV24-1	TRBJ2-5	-	TGTGCCACCAGTGCAGGGACGGAGACCCAGTACTTC	CATSAGTETQYF
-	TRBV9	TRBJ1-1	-	TGTGCCAGCAGGGGGGCGGGGGCGAACACTGAAGCTTTCTTT	CASRGAGANTEAFF
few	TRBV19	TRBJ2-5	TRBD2	TGTGCCAGTAGTCCAGTCACGGGAGGGCCGCTAGAGACCCAGTACTTC	CASSPVTGGPLETQYF
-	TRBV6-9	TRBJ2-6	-	TGTGCCAGCAGTTATGAGAGAGTGGGATGGGGATTC	CASSYERVGWGF
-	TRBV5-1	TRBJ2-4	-	TGCGCCAGCAGCGGGGGACCTCAAAACATTCAGTACTTC	CASSGGPQNIQYF
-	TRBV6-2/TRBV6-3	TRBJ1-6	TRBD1	TGTGCCAGCACACAGGGGATGGATAATACACCCCTCCACTTT	CASTQGMDNTPLHF
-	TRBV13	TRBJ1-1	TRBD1	TGTGCCAGCAGCCCACGAAGGACAGGGGTTACTGAAGCTTTCTTT	CASSPRRTGVTEAFF
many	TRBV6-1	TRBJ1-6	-	TGTGCCAGCAGTCCCAAAGGTGGCCGCTCCTATAATTCACCCCTCCACTTT	CASSPKGGRSYNSPLHF
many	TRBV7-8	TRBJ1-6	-	TGTGCCAGCAGGGCAGTCTCTACTGATTCACCCCTCCACTTT	CASRAVSTDSPLHF
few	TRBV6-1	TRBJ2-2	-	TGTGCCAGCACTCGCGCGAACACCGGGGAGCTGTTTTTT	CASTRANTGELFF
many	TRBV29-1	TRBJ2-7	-	TGCAGCGTTGCCAACGCAGGGGCGGAACAGTACTTC	CSVANAGAEQYF
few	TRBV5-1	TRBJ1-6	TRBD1	TGCGCCACCCGGACAGGAGATAATTCACCCCTCCACTTT	CATRTGDNSPLHF
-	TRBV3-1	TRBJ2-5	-	TGTGCCAGCAGCCAAGACTACGCAGGGGAAAAGACCCAGTACTTC	CASSQDYAGEKTQYF
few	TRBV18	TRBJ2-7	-	TGTGCCAGCTCCCACAGGCCATCACACTACGAGCAGTACTTC	CASSHRPSHYEQYF
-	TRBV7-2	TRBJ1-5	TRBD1	TGTGCCAGCAGCCCGAACAGGGGGCCTGATCAGCCCCAGCATTTT	CASSPNRGPDQPQHF
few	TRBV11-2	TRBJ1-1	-	TGTGCCAGCAGCTTACCCAGGGGAGGGAACACTGAAGCTTTCTTT	CASSLPRGGNTEAFF
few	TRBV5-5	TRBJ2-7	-	TGTGCCAGCAGCTTGAAGAGGGGTTGGTCCTCCCCTTCCTACGAGCAGTACTTC	CASSLKRGWSSPSYEQYF
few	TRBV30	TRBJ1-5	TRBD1	TGTGCCTGGAGTGTAGGGGACAGGGGCCATCAGCCCCAGCATTTT	CAWSVGDRGHQPQHF
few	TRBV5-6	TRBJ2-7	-	TGTGCCAGCAGCTTGCAAAATGGGAACGAGCAGTACTTC	CASSLQNGNEQYF
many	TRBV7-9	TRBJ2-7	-	TGTGCCAGCAGCTTAGCGCGGACAGAATCTTACGAGCAGTACTTC	CASSLARTESYEQYF
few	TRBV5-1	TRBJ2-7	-	TGCGCCAGCAGCTGGGGGGGGCGCACCCCTTTCTACGAGCAGTACTTC	CASSWGGRTPFYEQYF
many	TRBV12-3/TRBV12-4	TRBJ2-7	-	TGTGCCAGCAGTTCTCCAGATAGGGGGATAAGTGAGCAGTACTTC	CASSSPDRGISEQYF
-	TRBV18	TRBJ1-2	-	TGTGCCAGCTCATCAACGGACGGAAACTATGGCTACACCTTC	CASSSTDGNYGYTF
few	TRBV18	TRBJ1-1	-	TGTGCCAGCTCACCCCGGTTATCTGAGGGCACTGAAGCTTTCTTT	CASSPRLSEGTEAFF
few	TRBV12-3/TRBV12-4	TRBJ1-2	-	TGTGCCAGCAGTAACCTCCGAAGGGGTCAGTATGGCTACACCTTC	CASSNLRRGQYGYTF
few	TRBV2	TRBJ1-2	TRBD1	TGTGCCAGCAGCTTAGCCCGGACAGGGAACTATGGCTACACCTTC	CASSLARTGNYGYTF
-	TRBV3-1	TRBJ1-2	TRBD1	TGTGCCAGCAGCCAAGGGGCGACAGGGACCTATGGCTACACCTTC	CASSQGATGTYGYTF
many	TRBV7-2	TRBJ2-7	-	TGTGCCAGCAGCTTTCTTACTGAATCAACCTACGAGCAGTACTTC	CASSFLTESTYEQYF
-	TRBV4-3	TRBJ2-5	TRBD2	TGCGCCAGCAGCCAATACCTAGCGGGAGAAGAGACCCAGTACTTC	CASSQYLAGEETQYF
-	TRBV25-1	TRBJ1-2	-	TGTGCCAGCAGTGGTGGGGCTTCTAACTATGGCTACACCTTC	CASSGGASNYGYTF
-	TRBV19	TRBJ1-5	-	TGTGCCAGTAGTATCGAATTGACGGAGTATAGCAATCAGCCCCAGCATTTT	CASSIELTEYSNQPQHF
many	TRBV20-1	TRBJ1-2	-	TGCAGTGCTATAGACAGGAGGGGTAACTATGGCTACACCTTC	CSAIDRRGNYGYTF
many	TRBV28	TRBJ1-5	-	TGTGCCAGCAGGCCCTCAGGGGTTGGCAATCAGCCCCAGCATTTT	CASRPSGVGNQPQHF
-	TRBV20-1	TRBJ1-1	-	TGCAGTGCCCGGCGTGGGGGCGCTGAAGCTTTCTTT	CSARRGGAEAFF
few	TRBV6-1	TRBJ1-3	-	TGTGCCAGCGGCGAGGTTGCTGGAAACACCATATATTTT	CASGEVAGNTIYF
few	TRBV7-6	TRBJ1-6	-	TGTGCCAGCAGCTTAACGGCCTATGGGGGGGTAAATTCACCCCTCCACTTT	CASSLTAYGGVNSPLHF
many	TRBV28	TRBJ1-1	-	TGTGCCAGCAGTACTCACAGGAGAGATGACACTGAAGCTTTCTTT	CASSTHRRDDTEAFF
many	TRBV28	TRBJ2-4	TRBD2	TGTGCCAGCAGTCTAGCGGGAGGGATGATAAAAAACATTCAGTACTTC	CASSLAGGMIKNIQYF
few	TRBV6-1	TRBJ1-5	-	TGTGCCAGCAACCGGGACCGAGGCTCGGAGCCCCAGCATTTT	CASNRDRGSEPQHF
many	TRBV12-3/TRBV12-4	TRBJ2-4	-	TGTGCCAGCAGTTTCCTCGGTGCCCCTCTGGGGGACATTCAGTACTTC	CASSFLGAPLGDIQYF
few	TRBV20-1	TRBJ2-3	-	TGCAGTGCTAGTGCGGGGGCGGGCGGCGGGAGTATCGCAGATACGCAGTATTTT	CSASAGAGGGSIADTQYF
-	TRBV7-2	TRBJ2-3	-	TGTGCCAGCAGCTTAGGGGGGCTGGGGGATACGCAGTATTTT	CASSLGGLGDTQYF
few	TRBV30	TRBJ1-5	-	TGTGCCTGGATGCCAGGGAATCAGCCCCAGCATTTT	CAWMPGNQPQHF
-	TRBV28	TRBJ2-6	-	TGTGCCAGCACCGAAGGGGGGGGGGCCAACGTCCTGACTTTC	CASTEGGGANVLTF
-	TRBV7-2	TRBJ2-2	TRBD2	TGTGCCAGCAGCGTAGAGATTTTGGGGACTAGCGGACCCACCGGGGAGCTGTTTTTT	CASSVEILGTSGPTGELFF
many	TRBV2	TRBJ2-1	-	TGTGCCAGCCCCCCCCCCGGGACGCTCTACAATGAGCAGTTCTTC	CASPPPGTLYNEQFF
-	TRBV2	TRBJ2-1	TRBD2	TGTGCCAGAATGCTAGCGGGAGTAATAGTCTCCTACAATGAGCAGTTCTTC	CARMLAGVIVSYNEQFF